This passage covers 3 T cell receptor beta chains from one sample sequenced in a study of T-cell memory formation after mild COVID-19 (dated by TCRdb to about 2021). Preparation of the library involved 5' RACE. The sequencer was an Illumina NovaSeq 6000. In-frame beta chains were kept once TCRdb had trimmed the public reads at Q25 with fastp and called clones with MiXCR. Rows are combined by CDR3 protein, so each entry shows the most common genes and DNA. The sample table lists about 560,000 distinct CDR3 sequences, 17% of them with a count of one. The top ten hold about 7.4% of the sample. Material: PBMCs or a T cell subset sorted from them (not recorded which). These TCRs come from an adult woman who had mild COVID-19 (a few samples of this study predate the infection). The sample titles of this study are shuffled in the database, so cell type and time point are left out; the donor was told from shared clones.

This clonotype was seen ten or more times. DNA for the CDR3: TGTGCCAGCAGCTTAGATGTCGGTCACTCTGGGGCCAACGTCCTGACTTTC. Amino acid sequence: CASSLDVGHSGANVLTF. The genes are TRBV7-9 and TRBJ2-6; D is unresolved. The CDR3 consists of 17 residues. V was pared by 1 base and J by 0 bases, with 10 bases between. CDR1 SEHNR and CDR2 FQNEAQ come from the germline V gene (reference sequence).

This clonotype has just a few counts. V usage is TRBV6-5 and J usage is TRBJ2-7; D possibly matches TRBD1 or TRBD2 (6 bases each). This CDR3 has 13 residues. The germline V gene has CDR1 MNHEY and CDR2 SVGAGI. V lost 0 bases and J 7 bases, leaving 10 bases between the germline ends. The CDR3 nucleotides read TGTGCCAGCAGTTACTCGGGGGCGGGGGAGCAGTACTTC. Translating it yields CASSYSGAGEQYF.

This clonotype was observed at least ten times. Written as DNA, the CDR3 is TGCGCCAGCAGCTTGGAGGGGTCCGAGCAGTACTTC. It specifies CASSLEGSEQYF. The J gene is TRBJ2-7, the V gene TRBV5-1, with a tentative D call TRBD1 (5 bases). The CDR3 covers 12 residues. V was cut by 0 bases and J by 6 bases, with 7 bases left in between. The germline V gene has CDR1 SGHRS and CDR2 YFSETQ.